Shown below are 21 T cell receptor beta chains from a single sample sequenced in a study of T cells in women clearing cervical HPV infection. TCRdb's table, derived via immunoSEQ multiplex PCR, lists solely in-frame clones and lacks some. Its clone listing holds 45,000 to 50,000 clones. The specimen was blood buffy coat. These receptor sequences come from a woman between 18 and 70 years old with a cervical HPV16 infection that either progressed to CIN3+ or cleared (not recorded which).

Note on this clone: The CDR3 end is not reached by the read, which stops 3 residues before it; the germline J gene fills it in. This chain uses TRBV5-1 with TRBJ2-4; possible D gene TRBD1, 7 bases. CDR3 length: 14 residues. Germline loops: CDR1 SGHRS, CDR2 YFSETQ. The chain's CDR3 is CASCTTGVRETQYF. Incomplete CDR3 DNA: TGCGCCAGCTGCACAACAGGGGTCCGGGAGACT.

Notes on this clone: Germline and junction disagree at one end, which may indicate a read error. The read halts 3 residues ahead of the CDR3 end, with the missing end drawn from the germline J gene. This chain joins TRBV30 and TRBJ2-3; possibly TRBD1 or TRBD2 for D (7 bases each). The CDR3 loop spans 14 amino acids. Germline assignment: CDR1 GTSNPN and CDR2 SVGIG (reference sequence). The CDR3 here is CAWSVEGGTETQYF. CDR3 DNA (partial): TGTGCCTGGAGTGTGGAGGGAGGGACAGAGACG.

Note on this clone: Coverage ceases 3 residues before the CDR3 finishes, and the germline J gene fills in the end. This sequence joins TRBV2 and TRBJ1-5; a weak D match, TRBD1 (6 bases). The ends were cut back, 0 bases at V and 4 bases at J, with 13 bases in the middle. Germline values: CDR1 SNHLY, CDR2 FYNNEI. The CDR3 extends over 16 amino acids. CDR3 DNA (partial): TGTGCCAGCAGTGAAGCTGCGAGACAGGTTAATCAGCCC. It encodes CASSEAARQVNQP. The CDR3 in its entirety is CASSEAARQVNQPQHF.

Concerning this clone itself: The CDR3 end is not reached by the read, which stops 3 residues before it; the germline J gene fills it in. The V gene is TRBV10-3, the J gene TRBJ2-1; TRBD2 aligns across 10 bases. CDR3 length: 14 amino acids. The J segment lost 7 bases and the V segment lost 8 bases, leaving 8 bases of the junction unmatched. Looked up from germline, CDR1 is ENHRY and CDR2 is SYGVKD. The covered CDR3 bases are TGTGCCATCGCGGCTAGCGGGAGCGTGAATGAG. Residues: CAIAASGSVNE. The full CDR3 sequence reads CAIAASGSVNEQFF.

The part of the CDR3 DNA that was read is TGCAGCGTGGTCCGACAGGGGGATATGGCTGAA. Its protein is CSVVRQGDMAE. The complete CDR3 protein is CSVVRQGDMAEAFF. The gene calls are TRBV29-1 and TRBJ1-1; 9 bases fit TRBD1. The read gets to within 3 residues of the CDR3 end, and the germline J gene fills in the rest. This CDR3 region has 14 residues. After removal of 6 bases from V and 6 bases from J, the junction contained 11 bases not matched to a gene. Germline-derived CDR1 and CDR2 are SQVTM and ANQGSEA.

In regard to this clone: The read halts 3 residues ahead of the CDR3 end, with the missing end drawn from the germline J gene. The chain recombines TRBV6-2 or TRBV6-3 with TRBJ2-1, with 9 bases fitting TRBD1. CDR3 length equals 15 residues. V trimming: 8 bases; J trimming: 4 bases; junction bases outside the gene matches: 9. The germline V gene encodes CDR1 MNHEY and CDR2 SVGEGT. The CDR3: CASQRRDRDYNEQFF. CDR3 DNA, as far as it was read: TGTGCCAGCCAGAGACGGGACAGGGATTACAATGAG.

The sequenced part of the CDR3 DNA is TGTGCCAGCAACTCCGAGGGGAGCGGCACAGATACG. As protein: CASNSEGSGTDT. The whole CDR3 protein reads CASNSEGSGTDTQYF. The genes are TRBV11-3 and TRBJ2-3; tentatively, D is TRBD1 or TRBD2 (5 bases each). The read falls 3 residues short of the CDR3 end, and the missing part is taken from the germline J gene. Germline V CDR1 and CDR2: SGHNT, YENEEA. The CDR3 is made up of 15 amino acids. V was cut by 7 bases and J by 1 base, with 15 bases left in between. The whole variable domain, remainder taken from reference TRBV11-3 and TRBJ2-3, is EAGVVQSPRYKIIEKKQPVAFWCNPISGHNTLYWYLQNLGQGPELLIRYENEEAVDDSQLPKDRFSAERLKGVDSTLKIQPAELGDSAVYLCASNSEGSGTDTQYFGPGTRLTVL.

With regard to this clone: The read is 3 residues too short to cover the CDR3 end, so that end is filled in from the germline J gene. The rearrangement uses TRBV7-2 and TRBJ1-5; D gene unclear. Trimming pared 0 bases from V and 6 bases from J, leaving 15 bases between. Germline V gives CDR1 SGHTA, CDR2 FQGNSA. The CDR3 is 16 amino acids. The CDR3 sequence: CASSLAGKGVGQPQHF. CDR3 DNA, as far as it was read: TGTGCCAGCAGCTTAGCGGGCAAAGGCGTTGGTCAGCCC.

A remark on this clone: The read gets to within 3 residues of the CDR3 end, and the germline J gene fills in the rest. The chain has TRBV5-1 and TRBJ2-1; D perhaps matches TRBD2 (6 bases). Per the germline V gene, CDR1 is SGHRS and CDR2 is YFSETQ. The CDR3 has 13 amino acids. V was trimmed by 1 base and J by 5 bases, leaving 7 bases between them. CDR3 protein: CASSLWGDNEQFF. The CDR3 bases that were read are TGCGCCAGCAGCTTGTGGGGGGACAATGAG.

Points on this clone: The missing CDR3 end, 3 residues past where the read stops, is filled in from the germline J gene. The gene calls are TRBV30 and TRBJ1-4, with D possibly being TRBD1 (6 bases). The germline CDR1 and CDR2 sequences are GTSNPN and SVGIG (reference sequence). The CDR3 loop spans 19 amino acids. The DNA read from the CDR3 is TGTGCCTGGAGTTTGGAGGTAGCGGGGGCCCTCTCTGGGGCCAACGTA. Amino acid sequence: CAWSLEVAGALSGANV. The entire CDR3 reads CAWSLEVAGALSGANVLFF.

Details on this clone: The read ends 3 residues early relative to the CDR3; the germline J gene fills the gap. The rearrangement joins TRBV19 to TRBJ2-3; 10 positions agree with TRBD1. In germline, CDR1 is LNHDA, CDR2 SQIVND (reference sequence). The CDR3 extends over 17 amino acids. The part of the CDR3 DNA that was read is TGTGCCAGTAACCGGGACAGGGGATTTTATAGCAATCAGCCG. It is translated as CASNRDRGFYSNQP. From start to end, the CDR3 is CASNRDRGFYSNQPQYF.

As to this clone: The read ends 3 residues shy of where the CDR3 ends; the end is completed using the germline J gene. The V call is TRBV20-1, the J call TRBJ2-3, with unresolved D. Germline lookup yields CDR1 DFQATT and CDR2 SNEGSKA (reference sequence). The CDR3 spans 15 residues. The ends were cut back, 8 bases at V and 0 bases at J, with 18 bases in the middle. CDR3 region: CSPQVPRTSTDTQYF. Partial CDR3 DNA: TGCAGTCCCCAGGTGCCACGTACTAGCACAGATACG.

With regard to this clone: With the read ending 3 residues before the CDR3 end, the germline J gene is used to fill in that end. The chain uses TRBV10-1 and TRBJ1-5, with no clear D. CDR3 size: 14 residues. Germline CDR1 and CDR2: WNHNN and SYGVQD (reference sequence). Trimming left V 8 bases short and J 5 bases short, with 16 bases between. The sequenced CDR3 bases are TGCGCCAGCCACTCACGCCGCCTCCATCAGCCC. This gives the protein CASHSRRLHQP. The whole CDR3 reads CASHSRRLHQPQHF.

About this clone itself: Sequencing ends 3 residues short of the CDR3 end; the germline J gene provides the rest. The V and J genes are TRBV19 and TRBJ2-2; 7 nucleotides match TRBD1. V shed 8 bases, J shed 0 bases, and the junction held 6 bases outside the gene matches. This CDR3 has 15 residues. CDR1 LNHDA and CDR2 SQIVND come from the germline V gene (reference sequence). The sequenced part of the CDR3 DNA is TGTGCCAGTTGGAGGACAGGAGCGAACACCGGGGAG. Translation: CASWRTGANTGE. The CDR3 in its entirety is CASWRTGANTGELFF.

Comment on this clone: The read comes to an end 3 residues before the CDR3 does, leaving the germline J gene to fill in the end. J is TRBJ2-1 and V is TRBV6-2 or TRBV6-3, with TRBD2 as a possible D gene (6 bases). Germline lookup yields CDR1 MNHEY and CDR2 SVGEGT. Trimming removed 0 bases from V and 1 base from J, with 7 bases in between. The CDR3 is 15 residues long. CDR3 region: CASSYSGGSYNEQFF. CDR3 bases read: TGTGCCAGCAGTTACTCGGGGGGTTCCTACAATGAG.

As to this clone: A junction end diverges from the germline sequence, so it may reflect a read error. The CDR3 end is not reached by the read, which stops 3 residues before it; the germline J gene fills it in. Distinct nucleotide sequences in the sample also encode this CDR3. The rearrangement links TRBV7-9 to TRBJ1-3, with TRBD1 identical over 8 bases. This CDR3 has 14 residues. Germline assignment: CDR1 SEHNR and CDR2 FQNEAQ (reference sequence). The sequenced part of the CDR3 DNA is TGTGCCAGCAGCTTAGACGGACAGGGAAACACG. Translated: CASSLDGQGNT. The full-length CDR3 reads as CASSLDGQGNTIYF.

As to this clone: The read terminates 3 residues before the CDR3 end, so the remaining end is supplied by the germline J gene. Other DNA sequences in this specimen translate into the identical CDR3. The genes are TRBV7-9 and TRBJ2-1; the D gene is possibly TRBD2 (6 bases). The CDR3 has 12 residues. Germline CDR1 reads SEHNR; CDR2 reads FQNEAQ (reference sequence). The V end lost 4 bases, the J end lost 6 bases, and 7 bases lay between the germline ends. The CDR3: CASSSGVNEQFF. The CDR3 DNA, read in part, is TGTGCCAGCAGCTCGGGGGTCAATGAG.

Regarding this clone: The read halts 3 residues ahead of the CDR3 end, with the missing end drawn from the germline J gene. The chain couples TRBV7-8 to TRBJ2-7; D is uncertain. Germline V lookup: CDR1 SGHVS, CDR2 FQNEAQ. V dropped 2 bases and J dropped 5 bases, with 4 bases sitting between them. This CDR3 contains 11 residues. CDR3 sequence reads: CASSLNNEQYF. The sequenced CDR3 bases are TGTGCCAGCAGCTTAAATAACGAG. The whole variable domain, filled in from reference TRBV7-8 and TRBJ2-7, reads GAGVSQSPRYKVAKRGQDVALRCDPISGHVSLFWYQQALGQGPEFLTYFQNEAQLDKSGLPSDRFFAERPEGSVSTLKIQRTQQEDSAVYLCASSLNNEQYFGPGTRLTVT.

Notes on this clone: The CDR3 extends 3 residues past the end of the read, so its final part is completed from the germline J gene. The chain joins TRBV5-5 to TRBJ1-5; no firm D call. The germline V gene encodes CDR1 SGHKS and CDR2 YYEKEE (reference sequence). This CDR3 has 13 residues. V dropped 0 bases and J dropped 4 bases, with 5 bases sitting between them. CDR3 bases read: TGTGCCAGCAGCTTGGAAGCAAATCAGCCC. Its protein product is CASSLEANQP. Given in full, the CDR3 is CASSLEANQPQHF.

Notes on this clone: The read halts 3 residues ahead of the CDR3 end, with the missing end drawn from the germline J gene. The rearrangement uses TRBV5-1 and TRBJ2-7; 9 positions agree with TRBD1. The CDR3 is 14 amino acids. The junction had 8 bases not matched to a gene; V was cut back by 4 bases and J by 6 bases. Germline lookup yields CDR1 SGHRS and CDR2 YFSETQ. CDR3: CASSQGQGKGEQYF. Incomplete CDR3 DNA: TGCGCCAGCAGCCAGGGACAGGGAAAGGGCGAG. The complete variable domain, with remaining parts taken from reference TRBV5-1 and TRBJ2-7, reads KAGVTQTPRYLIKTRGQQVTLSCSPISGHRSVSWYQQTPGQGLQFLFEYFSETQRNKGNFPGRFSGRQFSNSRSEMNVSTLELGDSALYLCASSQGQGKGEQYFGPGTRLTVT.

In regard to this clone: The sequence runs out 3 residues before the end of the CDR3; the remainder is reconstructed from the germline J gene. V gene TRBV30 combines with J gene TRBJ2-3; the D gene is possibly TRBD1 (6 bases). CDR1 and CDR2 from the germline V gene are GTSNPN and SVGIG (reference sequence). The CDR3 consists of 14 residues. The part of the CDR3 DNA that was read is TGTGCCTGGAGTGAAGAGAACAGGGAAGAGACG. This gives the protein CAWSEENREET. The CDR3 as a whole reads CAWSEENREETQYF.